Each of the 18 T cell receptor beta chains below was sequenced from the same sample in a study of blood T cell repertoires in COVID-19. This table comes from immunoSEQ multiplex PCR, and its TCRdb copy is limited to in-frame clones, with some not included. In the table there are about 190,000 clones, more than 60% of which are singletons. Sequenced material: peripheral blood. The receptors stem from a woman aged 45-60 years with acute or convalescent COVID-19.

The chain employs TRBV19 and TRBJ1-1, with a tentative D call TRBD1 (5 bases). Deletions cut 6 bases from V and 10 bases from J, with 12 bases between. Germline CDR1 and CDR2: LNHDA and SQIVND (reference sequence). The CDR3 sequence is 11 residues long. In DNA form, the CDR3 reads TGTGCCAGTAGCCCGGGACTGGTAGCTTTCTTT. It is translated as CASSPGLVAFF.

This clone showed up just a few times. The chain recombines TRBV7-2 with TRBJ1-3; the D gene is possibly TRBD1 (6 bases). V was clipped by 5 bases and J by 3 bases, with 14 bases between them. The CDR3 is 15 residues long. Per the germline V gene, CDR1 is SGHTA and CDR2 is FQGNSA. This CDR3 is CASSLQGSIGNTIYF. The CDR3 coding sequence is TGTGCCAGCAGCCTCCAGGGGTCCATTGGAAACACCATATATTTT.

The chain couples TRBV5-4 to TRBJ2-1, with D maybe TRBD1 (6 bases). Germline values: CDR1 SGHNT, CDR2 YYREEE (reference sequence). Deletions cut 5 bases from V and 0 bases from J, with 15 bases between. The CDR3 is 16 residues long. The DNA of the CDR3 is TGTGCCAGCAGTCGCCCCAAACAGGGCTCCTACAATGAGCAGTTCTTC. Translating it yields CASSRPKQGSYNEQFF.

This chain connects TRBV2 to TRBJ1-6, with no clear D. The V gene lost 6 bases and the J gene lost 6 bases, with 12 bases spanning the gap. CDR1 SNHLY and CDR2 FYNNEI come from the germline V gene. The CDR3 has 14 amino acids. CDR3: CASRMGSGNSPLHF. CDR3 bases: TGTGCCAGCAGGATGGGTTCGGGTAATTCACCCCTCCACTTT.

The CDR3: CAISDNRGFSNQPQHF. In DNA form, the CDR3 reads TGTGCCATCAGTGATAACAGGGGATTTAGCAATCAGCCCCAGCATTTT. V gene TRBV10-3 combines with J gene TRBJ1-5; 7 bases are shared with TRBD1. The germline gives CDR1 ENHRY, CDR2 SYGVKD. This CDR3 is built from 16 residues. J gave up 0 bases and V 3 bases, and 5 bases lay outside the gene matches.

The chain is built from TRBV6-5 and TRBJ1-5; the D is unclear. The germline CDR1 and CDR2 sequences are MNHEY and SVGAGI. The V end lost 4 bases, the J end lost 2 bases, and 6 bases lay between the germline ends. This CDR3 spans 13 amino acids. CDR3 nucleotide sequence: TGTGCCAGCAGTTTTGAGCGCAATCAGCCCCAGCATTTT. Amino acids: CASSFERNQPQHF.

The rearrangement joins TRBV21-1 to TRBJ2-7; the table's D call, TRBD2, has no DNA check behind it. TRBV21-1 is termed a pseudogene. This CDR3 spans 21 amino acids. The CDR3 is CASSKAPALTSGNSGTYEQYF. In DNA form, the CDR3 reads TGTGCCAGCAGCAAAGCGCCCGCACTGACTAGCGGGAACTCCGGAACCTACGAGCAGTACTTC.

The rearrangement joins TRBV28 to TRBJ2-7, with D perhaps matching TRBD2 (5 bases). The CDR3 sequence is 14 residues long. The V and J ends lost 3 bases and 5 bases respectively, with 14 bases between them. The V gene's germline CDR1 is MDHEN and CDR2 SYDVKM. CDR3 bases: TGTGCCAGCAGTTTTCGGCTGATCGGGGACGAGCAGTACTTC. Encoded protein: CASSFRLIGDEQYF. Variable domain in full (rest from reference TRBV28 and TRBJ2-7): DVKVTQSSRYLVKRTGEKVFLECVQDMDHENMFWYRQDPGLGLRLIYFSYDVKMKEKGDIPEGYSVSREKKERFSLILESASTNQTSMYLCASSFRLIGDEQYFGPGTRLTVT.

J is TRBJ1-4 and V is TRBV30; TRBD1 agrees at 8 bases. The CDR3 is made up of 15 amino acids. Trimming cost V 3 bases and J 3 bases; bases outside gene matches: 6. Germline CDR1 and CDR2: GTSNPN and SVGIG (reference sequence). In DNA, the CDR3 is TGTGCCTGGAGGGTGACAGGGGCGGCTAATGAAAAACTGTTTTTT. This sequence encodes CAWRVTGAANEKLFF.

CDR3 loop: CASSFNSNQPQHF. In DNA, the CDR3 is TGTGCCAGTAGTTTTAATAGCAATCAGCCCCAGCATTTT. The genes are TRBV19 and TRBJ1-5, with D uncertain. Germline V gene data show CDR1 as LNHDA and CDR2 as SQIVND (reference sequence). The CDR3 is 13 amino acids. Trimming stripped 5 bases from V and 0 bases from J, with 5 bases between.

In DNA form, the CDR3 reads TGCGCCAGCAGCCCTCGGGCCTTTTCCGCGGGGGAGACCCAGTACTTC. This codes for CASSPRAFSAGETQYF. The chain carries TRBV5-1 and TRBJ2-5; D may be TRBD2 (6 bases). V lost 4 bases, J lost 5 bases, and 21 bases lay in between. The CDR3 is 16 amino acids. In germline, CDR1 is SGHRS, CDR2 YFSETQ.

This chain uses TRBV19 with TRBJ1-5; a weak D match, TRBD1 (5 bases). V lost 3 bases and J 7 bases, leaving 16 bases between the germline ends. The germline CDR1 and CDR2 sequences are LNHDA and SQIVND (reference sequence). This CDR3 contains 15 residues. CDR3 sequence reads: CASSIGHRDWQPQHF. The CDR3 coding sequence is TGTGCCAGTAGTATTGGCCATAGGGACTGGCAGCCCCAGCATTTT.

This clone was found once. Because the CDR3's place on the DNA is in doubt, the DNA is left out and the CDR3 is given as listed by TCRdb. V and J are TRBV6-5 and TRBJ2-7; TRBD1 was called by the table and not checked on the DNA. Germline V gene sequence: CDR1 MNHEY, CDR2 SVGAGI. The CDR3 spans 15 residues, counting both ends. The CDR3 reads CASSSSGQGRYEQYF.

This clone was seen a few times. The chain is built from TRBV11-2 and TRBJ2-4; D remains ambiguous. Germline lookup yields CDR1 SGHAT and CDR2 FQNNGV. Deletions cut 7 bases from V and 2 bases from J, with 6 bases between. CDR3 length: 12 amino acids. CDR3: CASTNTKNIQYF. CDR3 nucleotides: TGTGCCAGCACCAACACCAAAAACATTCAGTACTTC.

This clone was recorded only once. The V and J genes are TRBV3-1 (or the pseudogene TRBV3-2) and TRBJ1-1; 7 bases align to TRBD1. The CDR3 runs 15 residues. Germline values: CDR1 LGHDT, CDR2 YNNKEL (reference sequence). J was trimmed by 7 bases and V by 4 bases; bases with no gene match: 12. The CDR3 sequence: CASSPGAGGRGEAFF. In nucleotides, the CDR3 is TGTGCCAGCAGCCCGGGAGCAGGGGGAAGGGGTGAAGCTTTCTTT.

As DNA, the CDR3 is TGTGCCAGCAGCCCGGGACAGGGAACGTACTACGAGCAGTACTTC. Translation: CASSPGQGTYYEQYF. J is TRBJ2-7 and V is TRBV6-5; TRBD1 matches at 9 bases. The CDR3 covers 15 residues. From germline, CDR1 is MNHEY and CDR2 SVGAGI. With V trimmed by 6 bases and J by 3 bases, 9 bases remained unmatched.

The gene calls are TRBV19 and TRBJ2-2, with 9 bases that match TRBD1. The CDR3 is 17 amino acids. CDR1 and CDR2 (germline): LNHDA, SQIVND (reference sequence). V trimming: 0 bases; J trimming: 5 bases; junction bases outside the gene matches: 7. CDR3 DNA: TGTGCCAGTAGTATAGATCTCCGGACAGGGGTTACCGGGGAGCTGTTTTTT. This sequence encodes CASSIDLRTGVTGELFF.

The V call is TRBV5-1, the J call TRBJ2-3; 8 positions match TRBD2. V shed 3 bases, J shed 3 bases, and the junction held 12 bases outside the gene matches. CDR3 length equals 17 residues. CDR1 is SGHRS and CDR2 is YFSETQ in the germline V gene. The CDR3 nucleotides are TGCGCCAGCAGCTCGGGGGATAGCGGGGTTATGACAGATACGCAGTATTTT. This codes for CASSSGDSGVMTDTQYF.